This is a list of T cell receptor beta chains from one sample in a study of blood T cell repertoires in COVID-19. Method: immunoSEQ multiplex PCR; TCRdb's copy keeps in-frame clones and lacks some. Found here are over 45,000 clones, about 70% of them singletons; the top ten hold roughly 18%. Sequenced material: peripheral blood. The receptors shown here come from a woman aged 50 to 60 with active or convalescent COVID-19. The CDR3 runs from the conserved cysteine through the conserved F or W. The D gene is left open where the match is weak. Clone size appears in some rows only: once, few, many, or a class for an expanded clone.

v_call: TRBV2; clone_size: NA; d_call: TRBD1; j_call: TRBJ1-2; cdr3_aa: CASSPQGTHGYTF; cdr3_nt: TGTGCCAGCAGTCCACAGGGGACCCATGGCTACACCTTC
v_call: TRBV5-1; clone_size: NA; d_call: NA; j_call: TRBJ1-5; cdr3_aa: CASSWRPGGGDQPQHF; cdr3_nt: TGCGCCAGCAGCTGGCGGCCTGGGGGAGGCGATCAGCCCCAGCATTTT
v_call: TRBV5-5; clone_size: NA; d_call: NA; j_call: TRBJ1-6; cdr3_aa: CASSLLSEKNSPLHF; cdr3_nt: TGTGCCAGCAGCCTACTCTCGGAGAAGAATTCACCCCTCCACTTT
v_call: TRBV21-1; clone_size: NA; d_call: NA; j_call: TRBJ1-3; cdr3_aa: CATLMDRFGNTIYF; cdr3_nt: TGTGCCACCCTAATGGACAGGTTTGGAAACACCATATATTTT
v_call: TRBV25-1; clone_size: NA; d_call: NA; j_call: TRBJ2-2; cdr3_aa: CASASYTGELFF; cdr3_nt: TGTGCCAGCGCTAGCTACACCGGGGAGCTGTTTTTT
v_call: TRBV5-1; clone_size: NA; d_call: TRBD2; j_call: TRBJ2-1; cdr3_aa: CASSPWTSEISYNEQFF; cdr3_nt: TGCGCCAGCAGCCCTTGGACTAGTGAAATCTCCTACAATGAGCAGTTCTTC
v_call: TRBV30; clone_size: NA; d_call: NA; j_call: TRBJ1-2; cdr3_aa: CAWSVRSGSLTYGYTF; cdr3_nt: TGTGCCTGGAGTGTAAGGTCGGGGTCTCTTACCTATGGCTACACCTTC
v_call: TRBV30; clone_size: NA; d_call: TRBD1; j_call: TRBJ1-5; cdr3_aa: CAWSPRTGTQNQPQHF; cdr3_nt: TGTGCCTGGAGCCCCAGGACAGGGACCCAGAATCAACCCCAGCATTTT
v_call: TRBV9; clone_size: NA; d_call: NA; j_call: TRBJ2-7; cdr3_aa: CASSAHSGTNYEQYF; cdr3_nt: TGTGCCAGCAGCGCCCATTCCGGGACAAACTACGAGCAGTACTTC
v_call: TRBV25-1; clone_size: NA; d_call: NA; j_call: TRBJ2-7; cdr3_aa: CASSEEGLVTPTKQYF; cdr3_nt: TGTGCCAGCAGTGAAGAGGGACTCGTAACCCCTACGAAGCAGTACTTC
v_call: TRBV10-2; clone_size: few; d_call: NA; j_call: TRBJ2-2; cdr3_aa: CASLWGGNTGELFF; cdr3_nt: TGCGCCAGTCTGTGGGGAGGGAACACCGGGGAGCTGTTTTTT
v_call: TRBV5-1; clone_size: once; d_call: TRBD1; j_call: TRBJ2-5; cdr3_aa: CASSWTGPKETQYF; cdr3_nt: TGCGCCAGCAGCTGGACAGGGCCAAAAGAGACCCAGTACTTC
v_call: TRBV27; clone_size: NA; d_call: NA; j_call: TRBJ2-7; cdr3_aa: CASSSLTGTPYVEQYF; cdr3_nt: TGTGCCAGCAGTTCCCTTACGGGAACCCCGTACGTGGAGCAGTACTTC
v_call: TRBV5-1; clone_size: NA; d_call: NA; j_call: TRBJ2-1; cdr3_aa: CASGRERIGEQFF; cdr3_nt: TGCGCCAGCGGCCGGGAAAGAATCGGGGAGCAGTTCTTC
v_call: TRBV11-3; clone_size: NA; d_call: NA; j_call: TRBJ2-1; cdr3_aa: CASARGGQGNNEQFF; cdr3_nt: TGTGCCAGCGCTAGGGGCGGGCAGGGGAATAATGAGCAGTTCTTC
v_call: TRBV27; clone_size: NA; d_call: TRBD1; j_call: TRBJ1-1; cdr3_aa: CASSPGTGHTEAFF; cdr3_nt: TGTGCCAGCAGTCCCGGGACAGGGCACACTGAAGCTTTCTTT
v_call: TRBV6-5; clone_size: NA; d_call: TRBD2; j_call: TRBJ2-3; cdr3_aa: CASSGLGEGQVTQYF; cdr3_nt: TGTGCCAGCTCCGGTCTCGGGGAGGGCCAGGTTACGCAGTATTTT
v_call: TRBV10-1; clone_size: NA; d_call: NA; j_call: TRBJ2-7; cdr3_aa: CASSGGAYEQYF; cdr3_nt: TGCGCCAGCAGCGGGGGTGCCTACGAGCAGTACTTC
v_call: TRBV21-1; clone_size: once; d_call: NA; j_call: TRBJ2-6; cdr3_aa: CASSKEASGRGGANVLTF; cdr3_nt: TGTGCCAGCAGCAAAGAGGCTAGCGGGAGAGGTGGGGCCAACGTCCTGACTTTC
v_call: TRBV5-5; clone_size: few; d_call: NA; j_call: TRBJ1-1; cdr3_aa: CASSNPTGQVTFF; cdr3_nt: TGTGCCAGCAGCAACCCAACTGGGCAGGTAACTTTCTTT
v_call: TRBV5-1; clone_size: NA; d_call: TRBD1; j_call: TRBJ2-1; cdr3_aa: CASRPGQNYNEQFF; cdr3_nt: TGCGCCAGCAGACCGGGACAGAATTACAATGAGCAGTTCTTC
v_call: TRBV19; clone_size: NA; d_call: TRBD1; j_call: TRBJ1-3; cdr3_aa: CASSTGTEPGNTIYF; cdr3_nt: TGTGCCAGTAGTACCGGGACAGAACCCGGAAACACCATATATTTT
v_call: TRBV9; clone_size: once; d_call: TRBD1; j_call: TRBJ1-1; cdr3_aa: CASSVGTGGFTEAFF; cdr3_nt: TGTGCCAGCAGCGTAGGGACAGGGGGCTTCACTGAAGCTTTCTTT